This T cell receptor beta chain was documented in a study of T cell responses to AZD1222 COVID-19 vaccine. Note on this clone: Its antigen is undetermined.

Assay used: immunoSEQ multiplex PCR; TCRdb lists only in-frame clones, some missing. This table holds approximately 140,000 clones, 75% to 95% found once. Findings of the study overall: Among vaccine-associated CD4 TCRs, coverage spanned spike, with dominance at 160-218 and 743-854. AZD1222 recipients seropositive at baseline numbered only six or seven. Most donors were white British and more were female, and clonal diversity was possibly underestimated.

Trimming shortened V by 2 bases and J by 10 bases, and 9 bases separated the two germline ends. The germline V gene encodes CDR1 KGHSH and CDR2 LQKENI. This CDR3 comprises 13 residues. The material sequenced was peripheral blood, taken on day 0 of AZD1222 vaccination. The receptor was isolated from an adult in good health. This rearrangement joins TRBV18 to TRBJ1-6; no clear D. The CDR3 region has the DNA TGTGCCAGCTCACCAACCGAAAGATCACCCCTCCACTTT. Translating it yields CASSPTERSPLHF.